This T cell receptor (beta chain) came from a study of regulatory T cells in long-lasting Graves disease. Time point of the sample: newly diagnosed GD, antithyroid drugs for less than 3 months. Isolated PBMC RNA provided the starting material for the TCR library. HTBI primers from iRepertoire and Arm-PCR of CDR3 regions yielded the TCR beta libraries. TCRdb re-derived calls from the multiplex PCR reads in MiXCR, one entry per CDR3 protein. This table has roughly 610,000 distinct CDR3 sequences, roughly 15% appearing once. This clonotype was counted at least ten times. This sample also belongs to another study, concerning T cells in Graves' hyperthyroidism and ophthalmopathy. That investigation notes: Stable Graves' hyperthyroidism meant no ophthalmopathy progression within 18 months.

The sequences come from peripheral blood mononuclear cells (PBMCs), collected at new diagnosis, from a patient treated with antithyroid drugs. This TCR was sampled from a woman aged 25 to 39 with Graves disease.

CDR3 sequence reads: CSVEGQGVADTQYF. The CDR3 nucleotides read TGCAGCGTTGAAGGACAGGGGGTAGCAGATACGCAGTATTTT. The rearrangement links TRBV29-1 to TRBJ2-3; 9 bases map to TRBD1. This CDR3 has 14 residues. The junction had 3 bases not matched to a gene; V was cut back by 1 base and J by 4 bases. Germline values: CDR1 SQVTM, CDR2 ANQGSEA.